Listed here are 31 T cell receptor beta chains from one sample, sequenced in a study of T-cell memory formation after mild COVID-19. TCRdb called the 5' RACE reads again in MiXCR, with one record for every CDR3 protein. The top ten hold about 20% of the sample, which has some 320,000 distinct CDR3 sequences, roughly 15% seen once. The source material was PBMCs or a T cell subset sorted from them (not recorded which). Receptors originate from a man aged 18-30 years who had mild COVID-19 (a few samples of this study predate the infection). Cell type and time point are not known.

The chain is built from TRBV25-1 and TRBJ2-7; the D is unclear. Germline V CDR1 and CDR2: MGHDK, SYGVNS. The CDR3 totals 11 residues. The V gene lost 8 bases and the J gene lost 7 bases, with 12 bases spanning the gap. DNA of the CDR3: TGTGCCAGCGTACCTTGCTGGGAGCAGTACGTC. Its translation: CASVPCWEQYV.

This clonotype was detected only a few times. This chain links TRBV4-1 with TRBJ2-1, with 9 bases fitting TRBD1. In germline, CDR1 is MGHRA, CDR2 YSYEKL. Trimming took 0 bases from V and 7 from J; bases not matched to a gene: 4. The CDR3 contains 15 residues. In nucleotides, the CDR3 is TGCGCCAGCAGCCAAGATGGGACAGGGTGGAATGAGCAGTTCTTC. This translates into CASSQDGTGWNEQFF.

This clonotype was seen more than once but under ten times. The CDR3 region has the DNA TGTGCCACCTCCTGGATGAACTATAATTCACCCCTCCACTTT. Its translation: CATSWMNYNSPLHF. V gene TRBV28 combines with J gene TRBJ1-6; the D is unclear. Between the trimmed V and J ends, which lost 10 bases and 3 bases, there was a span of 13 bases. The CDR3 is 14 residues long. The V gene's germline CDR1 is MDHEN and CDR2 SYDVKM.

This clonotype has a count of ten or more. The rearrangement joins TRBV6-2 or TRBV6-3 to TRBJ2-3; no firm D call. This CDR3 is 16 amino acids long. The V end was cut by 3 bases, the J end by 0 bases, with 13 bases between. In germline, CDR1 is MNHEY, CDR2 SVGEGT. DNA for the CDR3: TGTGCCAGCAGTTATCCAGTGGGCCATAGCACAGATACGCAGTATTTT. Translated, it gives CASSYPVGHSTDTQYF.

This clonotype was seen ten or more times. This chain links TRBV4-3 with TRBJ2-1; D is ambiguous. The CDR3 length is 15 residues. V was clipped by 0 bases and J by 2 bases, with 8 bases between them. Germline V CDR1 and CDR2: LGHNA, YSLEER. The CDR3 bases are TGCGCCAGCAGCCAAGAGGCAGTTACCTACAATGAGCAGTTCTTC. Translated, it gives CASSQEAVTYNEQFF.

The rearrangement uses TRBV20-1 and TRBJ2-7; 8 bases fit TRBD1. J lost 6 bases, V lost 7 bases, and 8 bases had no gene match. Germline lookup yields CDR1 DFQATT and CDR2 SNEGSKA (reference sequence). CDR3 length: 12 residues. CDR3 loop: CSGTIQGAEQYV. The CDR3 nucleotides read TGCAGTGGTACGATTCAGGGGGCCGAGCAGTACGTC.

J is TRBJ1-5 and V is TRBV10-2, with TRBD1 as a possible D gene (5 bases). This CDR3 region has 13 residues. Germline V gene sequence: CDR1 WSHSY, CDR2 SAAADI. The V end was cut by 4 bases, the J end by 3 bases, with 7 bases between. In DNA, the CDR3 is TGCGCCAGCAGTGGGGGGGTCAATCAGCCCCAGCATTTT. This encodes CASSGGVNQPQHF.

The gene calls are TRBV9 and TRBJ2-3, with 12 bases aligning to TRBD2. The germline gives CDR1 SGDLS, CDR2 YYNGEE. There are 16 residues in the CDR3. Losses at the gene ends were 1 base for V and 3 bases for J; bases not matched to a gene: 3. Here the CDR3 reads CASSVSTSGGTDTQYF. The CDR3 nucleotides read TGTGCCAGCAGCGTATCGACTAGCGGGGGTACAGATACGCAGTATTTT.

This rearrangement joins TRBV2 to TRBJ2-1, with unresolved D. This CDR3 contains 11 residues. Per germline, CDR1 SNHLY and CDR2 FYNNEI. The V end was cut by 7 bases, the J end by 2 bases, with 3 bases between. For the CDR3, the DNA is TGTGCCAGCACCCCCTACAATGAGCAGTTCTTC. Its translation: CASTPYNEQFF.

This clonotype was counted only a few times. This chain links TRBV12-3 or TRBV12-4 with TRBJ2-1; 10 positions agree with TRBD2. There are 15 residues in the CDR3. V lost 3 bases, J lost 5 bases, and 4 bases stayed unmatched. The CDR3 loop is CASSLSGGENNEQFF. CDR3 DNA sequence: TGTGCCAGCAGTTTGAGCGGGGGGGAAAACAATGAGCAGTTCTTC.

At least ten counts were recorded for this clonotype. This chain joins TRBV3-1 and TRBJ2-1; 14 bases match TRBD2. After removal of 1 base from V and 1 base from J, the junction contained 9 bases not matched to a gene. CDR1 and CDR2 (germline): LGHDT, YNNKEL (reference sequence). This CDR3 region has 20 residues. In nucleotides, the CDR3 is TGTGCCAGCAGCCAAGGCCTGACTAGCGGGGGGGCCCCATCCTACAATGAGCAGTTCTTC. Translated, it gives CASSQGLTSGGAPSYNEQFF.

This clonotype was found many times. This chain connects TRBV29-1 to TRBJ2-7; the D call may be TRBD1 or TRBD2 (5 bases each). The V end was cut by 3 bases, the J end by 0 bases, with 12 bases between. Looked up from germline, CDR1 is SQVTM and CDR2 is ANQGSEA. This CDR3 contains 14 residues. DNA of the CDR3: TGCAGCGTTGAGGGACCCCTGGCCTCCTACGAGCAGTACGTC. Its translation is CSVEGPLASYEQYV.

This rearrangement joins TRBV18 to TRBJ1-4; tentatively, D is TRBD1 (5 bases). Germline CDR1 is KGHSH and CDR2 is LQKENI. CDR3 size: 14 residues. The germline V and J ends were trimmed by 4 bases and 0 bases, with 6 bases remaining between them. CDR3 protein: CASSQGPTNEKLFF. The CDR3 coding sequence is TGTGCCAGCTCACAGGGACCAACTAATGAAAAACTGTTTTTT.

The V and J genes are TRBV5-1 and TRBJ1-2; unclear D gene. The V end was cut by 5 bases, the J end by 3 bases, with 23 bases between. Germline CDR1 and CDR2: SGHRS and YFSETQ. The CDR3 has 17 residues. The CDR3 bases are TGCGCCAGCAGTTTCCGTGTGATGCTGGGTATCGACTATGGCTACACCTTC. Protein sequence: CASSFRVMLGIDYGYTF.

The rearrangement uses TRBV7-2 and TRBJ2-5; 13 bases are a match to TRBD2. V shed 5 bases and J 7 bases; nucleotides not matched to a gene: 7. CDR3 length: 15 amino acids. CDR1 is SGHTA and CDR2 is FQGNSA in the germline V gene. The CDR3 DNA follows: TGTGCCAGCAGCCCTACTAGCGGGGGGGCAGTGACCCAGTACTTC. Amino acid sequence: CASSPTSGGAVTQYF.

This clonotype came up a few times. The chain carries TRBV5-1 and TRBJ1-5; tentative D call: TRBD1 (5 bases). V lost 2 bases, J lost 4 bases, and 13 bases lay in between. Germline assignment: CDR1 SGHRS and CDR2 YFSETQ. The CDR3 runs to 15 residues. CDR3 coding DNA: TGCGCCAGCAGCTTCGCCGGGGCAGGTAATCAGCCCCAGCATTTT. Translating gives CASSFAGAGNQPQHF.

This clonotype was detected only a few times. The chain uses TRBV6-5 and TRBJ2-3, with 10 bases identical to TRBD1. With 0 bases clipped from V and 4 bases from J, the junction kept 4 bases outside the gene matches. Germline V lookup: CDR1 MNHEY, CDR2 SVGAGI. The CDR3 contains 16 residues. The CDR3 protein is CASSYSVTGGADTQYF. CDR3 DNA: TGTGCCAGCAGTTACTCTGTGACAGGGGGCGCAGATACGCAGTATTTT.

This clonotype has only a few counts. The CDR3 nucleotides read TGCAGTGCCCAGGACCCCGGACAGGACGATTATAGAGCTTTCTTT. Protein sequence: CSAQDPGQDDYRAFF. The chain employs TRBV20-1 and TRBJ1-1; 7 bases are shared with TRBD1. Trimming at V came to 6 bases and at J to 10 bases, leaving 20 bases not matched to a gene. The CDR3 extends over 15 amino acids. The V gene's germline CDR1 is DFQATT and CDR2 SNEGSKA (reference sequence).

This clonotype appeared many times. V and J are TRBV12-5 and TRBJ1-1; D is unclear. Trimming cost V 1 base and J 0 bases, with 9 bases left between them. The CDR3 has 15 amino acids. Germline V gene lookup returns CDR1 LGHNT and CDR2 FRNRAP. CDR3 DNA: TGTGCTAGTGGTTTGGAACCTACAGTGAACACTGAAGCTTTCTTT. It codes for CASGLEPTVNTEAFF.

Written as DNA, the CDR3 is TGTGCCAGCAACACAGACAGGGCCAGTACAGGTGGCTACACCTTC. Protein product: CASNTDRASTGGYTF. The chain recombines TRBV7-8 with TRBJ1-2; 7 bases are shared with TRBD1. Germline V gene sequence: CDR1 SGHVS, CDR2 FQNEAQ. CDR3 length equals 15 residues. After removal of 7 bases from V and 7 bases from J, the junction contained 15 bases not matched to a gene.

The rearrangement joins TRBV29-1 to TRBJ2-5; the D is unclear. The CDR3 length is 14 residues. The germline V gene has CDR1 SQVTM and CDR2 ANQGSEA. V was cut by 4 bases and J by 1 base, with 13 bases left in between. The CDR3 sequence is CSVADPRAQETQYF. CDR3 DNA: TGCAGCGTTGCGGACCCTCGCGCCCAAGAGACCCAGTACTTC.

This clonotype was seen ten or more times. V and J are TRBV5-6 and TRBJ2-6; the D is unclear. Germline loops: CDR1 SGHDT, CDR2 YYEEEE. Trimming pared 5 bases from V and 3 bases from J, leaving 9 bases between. There are 14 residues in the CDR3. CDR3 coding DNA: TGTGCCAGCAGACGAACTGGTGGGGCCAACGTCCTGACTTTC. This gives the protein CASRRTGGANVLTF.

The J gene is TRBJ2-7, the V gene TRBV7-9; D ambiguous. Trimming took 8 bases from V and 6 from J, leaving 14 bases between them. Germline assignment: CDR1 SEHNR and CDR2 FQNEAQ (reference sequence). The CDR3 is 12 amino acids. CDR3 residues: CASDPALTEQYV. CDR3 in DNA: TGTGCCAGCGACCCCGCACTGACCGAGCAGTACGTC.

This clonotype was detected a few times. The chain carries TRBV6-2 or TRBV6-3 and TRBJ1-1, with D unresolved. With 4 bases removed from V and 0 bases from J, the gap between germline ends came to 12 bases. Per the germline V gene, CDR1 is MNHEY and CDR2 is SVGEGT. The CDR3 consists of 15 residues. CDR3 coding DNA: TGTGCCAGCAGTTTCGAGGGAGCATTGAACACTGAAGCTTTCTTT. Amino acids: CASSFEGALNTEAFF.

This clonotype was counted between two and nine times. The CDR3, as DNA: TGTGCCAGCAGTTACTCGAACGGCAGGGCGGCCCAGTACTTC. Protein sequence: CASSYSNGRAAQYF. The genes are TRBV6-5 and TRBJ2-5; a possible D gene is TRBD1 (5 bases). The CDR3 is 14 amino acids. V was shortened by 0 bases and J by 9 bases, with 14 bases between the two germline ends. Germline CDR1 MNHEY, CDR2 SVGAGI.

The chain employs TRBV29-1 and TRBJ2-7, with 8 bases fitting TRBD1. Germline V gives CDR1 SQVTM, CDR2 ANQGSEA. V dropped 5 bases and J dropped 2; count of bases not matched to a gene: 8. The CDR3 spans 14 residues. The DNA for the CDR3 is TGCAGCGTTCGTTCCGGGACAGGTCCCTACGAGCAGTACTTC. As protein: CSVRSGTGPYEQYF.

The genes are TRBV7-3 and TRBJ2-2; D might be TRBD1 (5 bases). Trimming took 1 base from V and 3 from J, leaving 9 bases between them. The CDR3 spans 15 residues. Germline lookup yields CDR1 SGHTA and CDR2 FQGTGA. The CDR3 DNA follows: TGTGCCAGCAGCTTAAGCAGGGATCACACCGGGGAGCTGTTTTTT. As protein: CASSLSRDHTGELFF.

The V call is TRBV12-3 or TRBV12-4, the J call TRBJ1-5, with 7 bases identical to TRBD1. This CDR3 contains 13 residues. The ends lost 5 bases at V and 14 bases at J; junction bases unmatched: 12. Here the CDR3 reads CASSTTETGRKHF. In DNA, the CDR3 is TGTGCCAGCAGTACCACTGAGACAGGGAGGAAGCATTTT.

The chain uses TRBV5-6 and TRBJ1-6; D may be TRBD1 (5 bases). The CDR3 has 18 residues. V shed 0 bases and J shed 1 base, with 14 bases lying between them. The germline gives CDR1 SGHDT, CDR2 YYEEEE. The CDR3 DNA reads as TGTGCCAGCAGCTTGGCCGGGGACCCCGCGTCCTATAATTCACCCCTCCACTTT. Translating gives CASSLAGDPASYNSPLHF.

The V and J genes are TRBV5-1 and TRBJ2-6; D is undetermined. CDR3 length: 15 residues. The germline gives CDR1 SGHRS, CDR2 YFSETQ. V lost 4 bases to trimming and J lost 0 bases, with 8 bases between them. CDR3 sequence (DNA): TGCGCCAGCAGCCACGGCTCCTCTGGGGCCAACGTCCTGACTTTC. Translation gives CASSHGSSGANVLTF.

The chain uses TRBV15 and TRBJ1-5; D perhaps matches TRBD1 (6 bases). The CDR3 loop spans 15 amino acids. Trimming took off 1 base at V and 2 bases at J, with 9 bases between the two ends. Per germline, CDR1 LNHNV and CDR2 YYDKDF (reference sequence). The CDR3 DNA follows: TGTGCCACCAGCAGAGTTGGACAGCGCAATCAGCCCCAGCATTTT. Translation: CATSRVGQRNQPQHF.